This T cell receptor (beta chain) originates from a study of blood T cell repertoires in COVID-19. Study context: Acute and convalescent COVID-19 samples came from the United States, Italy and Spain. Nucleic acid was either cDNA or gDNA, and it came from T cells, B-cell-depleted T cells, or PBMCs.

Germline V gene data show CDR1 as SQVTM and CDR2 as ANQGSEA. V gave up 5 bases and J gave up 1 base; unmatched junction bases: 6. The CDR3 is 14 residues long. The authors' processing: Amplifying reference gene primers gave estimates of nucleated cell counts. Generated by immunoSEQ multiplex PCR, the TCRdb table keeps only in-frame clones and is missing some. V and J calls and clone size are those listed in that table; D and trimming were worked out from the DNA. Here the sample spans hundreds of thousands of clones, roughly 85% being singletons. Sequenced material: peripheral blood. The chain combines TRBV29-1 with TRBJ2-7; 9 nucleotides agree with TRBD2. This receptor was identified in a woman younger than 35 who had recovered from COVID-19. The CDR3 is CSVFGSGRSYEQYF. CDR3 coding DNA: TGCAGCGTTTTCGGTAGCGGGAGATCCTACGAGCAGTACTTC.